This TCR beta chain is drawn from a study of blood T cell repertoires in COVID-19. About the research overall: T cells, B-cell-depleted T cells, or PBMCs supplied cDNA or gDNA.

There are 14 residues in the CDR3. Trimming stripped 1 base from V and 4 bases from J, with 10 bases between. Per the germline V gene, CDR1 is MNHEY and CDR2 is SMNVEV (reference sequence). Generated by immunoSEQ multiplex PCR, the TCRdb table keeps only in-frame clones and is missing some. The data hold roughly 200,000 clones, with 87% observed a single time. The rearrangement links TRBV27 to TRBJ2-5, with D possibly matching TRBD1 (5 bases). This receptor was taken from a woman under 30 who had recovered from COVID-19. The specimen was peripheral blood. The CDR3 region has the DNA TGTGCCAGCAGTTTATTCAACCAGGGAGAGACCCAGTACTTC. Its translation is CASSLFNQGETQYF.